This TCR beta chain was identified in a study of human CD4 T cells and Enterobacteriaceae (dated by TCRdb to the early 2020s). Deep-level sequencing was performed on ex vivo total memory CD4+ samples, with a detection sensitivity of one cell in 200,000. The QIAamp DNA Micro Kit was used to extract genomic DNA from cell pellets, and spectrophotometry was used to check the quantity and purity of the genomic DNA. The immunoSEQ multiplex PCR assay was used to amplify the TCR Vbeta CDR3 regions. Amplicons were sequenced on the Illumina HiSeq platform. The retrieved sequences were 87 nucleotides long and included the CDR3 region. In the authors' own workflow: A unique productive TCR Vbeta nucleotide sequence was defined as a clonotype and was quantified by productive template frequency from ImmunoSEQ Analyzer V3.0. Expanded clonotypes were defined by a threshold at the top 5th percentile of each frequency-ranked repertoire. Repertoire overlap was computed as Chao-Jaccard with the R package fossil and visualized by nonmetric multidimensional scaling with the R package MASS. TCRdb obtained this table from immuneACCESS and retained in-frame rearrangements with V and J assigned. These tables miss some clones; where compared with another copy, unresolved V genes account for less than half of the shortfall, and the remainder is unexplained. For V, J and clone size, that table is used; D and trimming come from the DNA. This sample holds some 26,000 clones; approximately 80% were observed only once. Jointly, the top ten make up around 0.88% of the sample.

Relative to germline, V is missing 6 bases and J is missing 7 bases, with 6 bases of the junction outside any gene match. The CDR3 spans 13 residues, from the cysteine through the phenylalanine. Here the CDR3 DNA is all that survives: 39 bases in frame from base 1. CDR1 and CDR2 were assigned from the germline V gene as SGHRS and YFSETQ. Points on this clone: The specificity of this receptor is unknown. Per-base qualities were not stored, and no clone one base away is much larger.

On a FACSAria III, memory CD4+ T cells were FACS-sorted to over 95% purity, defined as all CD4+ cells except CD45RA+CCR7+CD95- naive cells. Healthy donor blood was obtained from blood donation centers in Switzerland. Total CD4+ T cells and monocytes were enriched by positive selection with CD4 and CD14 magnetic microbeads. CD8+, CD14+, CD16+, CD56+, CD19+ and CD25-bright cells were excluded before sorting. To assess in vivo expansion of bacteria-reactive clonotypes, total memory CD4+ T cells from two blood donors were sequenced directly ex vivo. Ficoll-Paque Plus was used to isolate peripheral blood mononuclear cells from donor blood. The paper's findings and limits, for the study overall: Ex vivo, broadly cross-reactive clonotypes were observed to appear more expanded than specific clonotypes, with about 55% of the 19 and about 60% of the roughly 35 being found within the top 5%. The reactivity of ex vivo clonotypes was inferred solely by matching the nucleotide sequences of those clonotypes to CFSE-low cultures from the same donors.

The sequenced sample was memory CD4+ T cells from blood. The cell subset or site label corresponds to: total memory CD4 T cells sorted directly ex vivo, unstimulated. The sequence was collected from a human donor in good health. The sequence links TRBV5-1 to TRBJ2-1; 8 bases in between match TRBD1. The CDR3 loop reads CASNRQGTNEQFF. In nucleotides, the sequence is TGCGCCAGCAACCGACAGGGGACGAATGAGCAGTTCTTC.